This is a list of T cell receptor beta chains from one sample in a study of blood T cells in healthy people across ages. A single record per CDR3 protein comes from TCRdb applying MiXCR to the 5' RACE reads. The sample holds some 370,000 distinct CDR3 sequences, 52% seen once. The sample consisted of blood. The receptors come from a man between 60 and 75 years old in good health. CDR3s include the opening cysteine and the closing phenylalanine or tryptophan. A D gene is named only where the DNA matches it firmly. Clone size is stated in some rows and not others, as once, few, many or a class when expanded.

clone size	V gene	J gene	CDR3 length	D gene	CDR3 protein	CDR3 DNA
once	TRBV4-3	TRBJ2-2	19	TRBD1	CASSVGAGGLNANTGELFF	TGCGCCAGCAGCGTCGGGGCAGGGGGCCTTAATGCGAACACCGGGGAGCTGTTTTTT
.	TRBV5-1	TRBJ2-1	14	.	CASSFRGGYNEQFF	TGCGCCAGCAGCTTTAGGGGGGGCTACAATGAGCAGTTCTTC
.	TRBV28	TRBJ1-4	16	TRBD1	CASRAGTGATNEKLFF	TGTGCCAGCAGGGCCGGGACAGGCGCAACTAATGAAAAACTGTTTTTT
many	TRBV29-1	TRBJ2-1	17	TRBD1	CSVEDRDRGRVLNEQFF	TGCAGCGTTGAAGACCGGGACAGGGGGCGAGTACTAAATGAGCAGTTCTTC
.	TRBV20-1	TRBJ1-5	13	TRBD1	CSANGQGNQPQHF	TGCAGTGCTAATGGACAGGGCAATCAGCCCCAGCATTTT
.	TRBV14	TRBJ2-3	15	TRBD2	CASSQDRGGPDTQYF	TGTGCCAGCAGCCAAGACCGGGGGGGCCCGGATACGCAGTATTTT
once	TRBV7-2	TRBJ2-1	14	.	CVSSLEVSYNEQFF	TGTGTCAGCAGCTTAGAGGTATCCTACAATGAGCAGTTCTTC
once	TRBV7-2	TRBJ1-1	16	.	CASSPDATARHTEAFF	TGTGCCAGCAGCCCCGACGCTACCGCGAGGCACACTGAAGCTTTCTTT
.	TRBV6-1	TRBJ1-2	11	.	CASSEVISYTF	TGTGCCAGCAGTGAAGTAATCAGCTACACCTTC
.	TRBV20-1	TRBJ2-7	15	TRBD2	CSASPGLAGLGEQYF	TGCAGTGCTAGCCCGGGACTAGCGGGACTTGGCGAGCAGTACTTC
.	TRBV4-2	TRBJ2-3	14	TRBD2	CASSHRVAGDTQYF	TGTGCCAGCAGCCATAGAGTAGCGGGAGATACGCAGTATTTT
few	TRBV5-6	TRBJ2-5	17	TRBD1	CASSSPMTGALRETQYF	TGTGCCAGCAGCTCCCCAATGACAGGGGCCCTCAGGGAGACCCAGTACTTC
.	TRBV4-3	TRBJ2-7	18	.	CASSQGSPERRKFREQYF	TGCGCCAGCAGCCAAGGTTCTCCCGAACGACGGAAATTCCGCGAGCAGTACTTC
.	TRBV20-1	TRBJ1-5	12	.	CSASNNNQPQHF	TGCAGTGCTTCGAACAACAATCAGCCCCAGCATTTT
few	TRBV20-1	TRBJ2-5	15	TRBD1	CSARDGQGALETQYF	TGCAGTGCTCGAGACGGGCAGGGGGCGCTTGAGACCCAGTACTTC
.	TRBV5-1	TRBJ2-7	15	TRBD2	CASSLALAGAYEQYF	TGCGCCAGCAGCTTGGCCCTAGCGGGGGCATACGAGCAGTACTTC
few	TRBV4-3	TRBJ2-7	17	.	CASSQRASPRLSHEQYF	TGCGCCAGCAGCCAAAGGGCTAGTCCTCGCTTGTCGCACGAGCAGTACTTC
many	TRBV29-1	TRBJ2-3	15	.	CSVTLVSASTDTQYF	TGCAGCGTGACGCTCGTCAGCGCGTCCACAGATACGCAGTATTTT
.	TRBV5-5	TRBJ2-3	15	.	CASSLGVLNTDTQYF	TGTGCCAGCAGCCTGGGAGTCCTCAACACAGATACGCAGTATTTT
.	TRBV29-1	TRBJ1-2	13	TRBD1	CSAGDSPNYGYTF	TGCAGCGCTGGGGACAGCCCGAACTATGGCTACACCTTC
few	TRBV29-1	TRBJ2-7	12	TRBD1	CSTGTGIDEQYF	TGCAGCACCGGGACAGGGATCGATGAGCAGTACTTC
.	TRBV10-3	TRBJ2-7	15	.	CAISDEGTSSYEQYF	TGTGCCATCAGTGATGAGGGGACCAGCTCCTACGAGCAGTACTTC
.	TRBV7-3	TRBJ2-3	18	TRBD2	CASSLMGSTSGRADTQYF	TGTGCCAGCAGCTTAATGGGGTCCACTAGCGGGAGGGCAGATACGCAGTATTTT
.	TRBV20-1	TRBJ2-2	14	.	CSARRWTEGGELFF	TGCAGTGCTAGAAGGTGGACGGAAGGCGGGGAGCTGTTTTTT
.	TRBV6-1	TRBJ2-5	13	.	CASSGTDQETQYF	TGTGCCAGCAGTGGGACGGACCAAGAGACCCAGTACTTC
.	TRBV27	TRBJ1-2	13	.	CASRDSLLYGYTF	TGTGCCAGCAGGGACAGCCTCCTCTATGGCTACACCTTC
.	TRBV7-9	TRBJ1-1	14	.	CASSTYTANTEAFF	TGTGCCAGCAGCACCTACACTGCGAACACTGAAGCTTTCTTT
.	TRBV10-1	TRBJ2-3	16	TRBD2	CASIPQLAGVADTQYF	TGCGCCAGCATTCCCCAACTAGCGGGGGTGGCAGATACGCAGTATTTT
.	TRBV20-1	TRBJ2-7	14	.	CSARKAASPNEQYF	TGCAGTGCTAGAAAGGCCGCATCCCCGAACGAGCAGTACTTC
few	TRBV29-1	TRBJ2-3	14	TRBD2	CSVGSGGAGDTQYF	TGCAGCGTGGGGAGCGGGGGGGCCGGGGATACGCAGTATTTT
many	TRBV29-1	TRBJ1-4	12	.	CSVGSGREKLFF	TGCAGCGTTGGGTCCGGGCGGGAAAAACTGTTTTTT
.	TRBV5-4	TRBJ2-1	16	TRBD2	CASSLSGLAGNNEQFF	TGTGCCAGCAGCTTGTCTGGGCTAGCGGGTAACAATGAGCAGTTCTTC
many	TRBV29-1	TRBJ2-7	11	.	CSAQRSYEQYF	TGCAGCGCACAGAGAAGCTACGAGCAGTACTTC
.	TRBV4-3	TRBJ2-6	13	.	CASSGSGANALTF	TGCGCCAGCAGTGGCTCTGGGGCCAACGCCCTGACTTTC
.	TRBV6-2/TRBV6-3	TRBJ2-2	13	TRBD1	CAGTGANTGELFF	TGTGCCGGGACAGGGGCGAACACCGGGGAGCTGTTTTTT
many	TRBV7-3	TRBJ2-4	16	.	CASSPQLATVWGGKYF	TGTGCCAGCAGCCCCCAGCTGGCCACAGTCTGGGGGGGCAAGTACTTC
once	TRBV30	TRBJ1-1	12	TRBD1	CAWDRGGTEAFF	TGTGCCTGGGACAGGGGAGGAACTGAAGCTTTCTTT
.	TRBV20-1	TRBJ1-2	13	TRBD1	CSAGDRALNGYTF	TGCAGTGCTGGGGACAGGGCTCTTAACGGCTACACCTTC
.	TRBV15	TRBJ2-7	13	.	CATSTGLEYEQYF	TGTGCCACCAGCACAGGGTTGGAGTACGAGCAGTACTTC
few	TRBV7-2	TRBJ2-1	18	TRBD2	CASSLVGTSGRVYNEQFF	TGTGCCAGCAGCTTAGTTGGGACTAGCGGGAGGGTCTACAATGAGCAGTTCTTC
few	TRBV29-1	TRBJ2-7	12	.	CSVGGRANEQYF	TGCAGCGTTGGCGGCAGGGCGAACGAGCAGTACTTC
.	TRBV28	TRBJ2-7	15	.	CASSSSGTTNYEQYF	TGTGCTAGCAGCTCCTCCGGGACAACCAACTACGAGCAGTACTTC
once	TRBV27	TRBJ2-1	15	.	CASSLGGTLYNEQFF	TGTGCCAGCAGTTTAGGCGGGACCCTTTACAATGAGCAGTTCTTC
few	TRBV7-9	TRBJ2-3	13	.	CASSPTATDTQYF	TGTGCCAGCAGCCCTACGGCCACAGATACGCAGTATTTT
.	TRBV11-2	TRBJ2-1	17	TRBD2	CASSPYPQGGSLNEQFF	TGTGCCAGCAGCCCCTACCCTCAGGGCGGGAGCCTCAATGAGCAGTTCTTC
many	TRBV15	TRBJ2-7	14	.	CATSRDRASYEQYF	TGTGCCACCAGCAGAGACAGGGCCTCCTACGAGCAGTACTTC
.	TRBV20-1	TRBJ2-4	15	.	CSASSHREGENIQYF	TGCAGTGCTAGTTCCCACAGGGAGGGGGAGAACATTCAGTACTTC
.	TRBV27	TRBJ2-5	17	.	CASRGLRGLIGDNEQYF	TGTGCCAGCAGGGGATTGCGAGGGCTTATAGGTGACAATGAGCAGTACTTC
once	TRBV20-1	TRBJ1-5	15	.	CSAVSARNSNQPQHF	TGCAGTGCGGTCTCTGCGCGGAATAGCAATCAGCCCCAGCATTTT
.	TRBV6-2/TRBV6-3	TRBJ1-6	19	.	CASKELEGLGATYNSPLHF	TGTGCCAGCAAGGAATTGGAAGGGTTAGGGGCCACCTATAATTCACCCCTCCACTTT
many	TRBV6-1	TRBJ2-5	13	.	CASSGLIAETQYF	TGTGCCAGCAGTGGGCTTATCGCGGAGACCCAGTACTTC
few	TRBV5-1	TRBJ2-4	15	.	CASSFERGAKNIQYF	TGCGCCAGCAGCTTCGAGAGGGGCGCCAAAAACATTCAGTACTTC
few	TRBV15	TRBJ2-5	15	TRBD1	CATSRAGQGLETQYF	TGTGCCACCAGCAGAGCGGGACAGGGGTTGGAGACCCAGTACTTC